This T cell receptor beta chain was sequenced for a study of T cell repertoires in cytomegalovirus infection. Study-wide findings and caveats: Summed frequency of public TCR beta families distinguished CMV carriers with the relevant HLA.

This clonotype was seen many times. Antigen: not known. One entry per CDR3 protein results from TCRdb running MiXCR on the reads. This sample has 500,000 to 600,000 distinct CDR3 sequences, with more than 15% found just once. The CDR3 consists of 19 residues. CDR1 and CDR2 from the germline V gene are MGHDK and SYGVNS. V was pared by 0 bases and J by 3 bases, with 18 bases between. This rearrangement joins TRBV25-1 to TRBJ2-6, with D possibly TRBD1 on 5 matching bases. The specimen sequenced was CD8+ T cells from PBMCs. This TCR derives from a human donor in good health (CMV status not recorded). Some clones in this sample may be carry-over from other donors' samples. This chain's CDR3 is CASSEYGGRVLGGANVLTF. The CDR3 bases are TGTGCCAGCAGTGAATACGGTGGCAGGGTATTAGGTGGGGCCAACGTCCTGACTTTC.